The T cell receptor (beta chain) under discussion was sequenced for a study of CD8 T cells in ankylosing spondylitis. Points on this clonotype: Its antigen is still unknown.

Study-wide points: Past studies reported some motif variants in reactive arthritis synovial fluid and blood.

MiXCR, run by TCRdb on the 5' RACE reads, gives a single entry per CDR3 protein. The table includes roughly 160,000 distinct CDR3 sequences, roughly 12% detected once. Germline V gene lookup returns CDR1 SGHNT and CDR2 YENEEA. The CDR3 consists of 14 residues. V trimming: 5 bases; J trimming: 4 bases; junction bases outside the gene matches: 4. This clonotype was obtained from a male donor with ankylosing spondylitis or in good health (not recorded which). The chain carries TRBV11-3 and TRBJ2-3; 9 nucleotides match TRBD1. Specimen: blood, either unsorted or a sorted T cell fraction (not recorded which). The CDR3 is CASSRDRVADTQYF. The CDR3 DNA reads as TGTGCCAGCAGCCGGGACAGGGTGGCAGATACGCAGTATTTT.